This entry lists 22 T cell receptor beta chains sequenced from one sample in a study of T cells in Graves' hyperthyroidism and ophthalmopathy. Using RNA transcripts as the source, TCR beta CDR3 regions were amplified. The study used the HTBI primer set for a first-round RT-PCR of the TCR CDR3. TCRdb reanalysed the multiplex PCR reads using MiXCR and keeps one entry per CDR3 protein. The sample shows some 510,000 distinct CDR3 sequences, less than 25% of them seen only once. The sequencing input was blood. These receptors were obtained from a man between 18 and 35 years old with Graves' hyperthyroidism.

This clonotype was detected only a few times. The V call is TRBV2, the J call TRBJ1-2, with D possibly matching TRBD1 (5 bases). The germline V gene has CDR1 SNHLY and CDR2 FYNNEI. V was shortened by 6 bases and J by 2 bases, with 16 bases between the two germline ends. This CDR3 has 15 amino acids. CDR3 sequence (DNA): TGTGCCAGCAGCCCAAGCTTTGGGGGAAACTATGGCTACACCTTC. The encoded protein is CASSPSFGGNYGYTF.

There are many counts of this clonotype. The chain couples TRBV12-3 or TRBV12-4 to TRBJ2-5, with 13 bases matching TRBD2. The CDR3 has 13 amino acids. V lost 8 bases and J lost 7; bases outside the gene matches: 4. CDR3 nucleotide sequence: TGTGCCAGCCTGACTAGCGGGGGGCCGACCCAGTACTTC. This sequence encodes CASLTSGGPTQYF.

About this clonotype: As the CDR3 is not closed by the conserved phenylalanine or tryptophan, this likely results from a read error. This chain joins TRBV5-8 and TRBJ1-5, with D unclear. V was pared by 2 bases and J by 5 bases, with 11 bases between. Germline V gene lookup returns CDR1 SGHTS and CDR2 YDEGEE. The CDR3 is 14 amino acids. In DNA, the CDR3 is TGTGCCAGCAGCTTCCTTTTGAGGGATCAGCCCCAGCATCTT. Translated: CASSFLLRDQPQHL.

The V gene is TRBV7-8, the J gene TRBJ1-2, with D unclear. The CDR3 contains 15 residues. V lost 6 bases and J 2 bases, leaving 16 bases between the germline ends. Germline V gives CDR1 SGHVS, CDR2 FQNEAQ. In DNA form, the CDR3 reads TGTGCCAGCAGTTTAAGTCGTTTGGGAAACTATGGCTACACCTTC. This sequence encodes CASSLSRLGNYGYTF.

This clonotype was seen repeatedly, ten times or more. The CDR3 nucleotides are TGTGCCAGCAGTTTATCGGGACAGGGGGCTCGGGAGACCCAGTACTTC. It specifies CASSLSGQGARETQYF. The chain recombines TRBV27 with TRBJ2-5; 12 nucleotides line up with TRBD1. There are 16 residues in the CDR3. CDR1 and CDR2 from the germline V gene are MNHEY and SMNVEV (reference sequence). Unmatched junction bases numbered 4, after V lost 0 bases and J lost 5 bases.

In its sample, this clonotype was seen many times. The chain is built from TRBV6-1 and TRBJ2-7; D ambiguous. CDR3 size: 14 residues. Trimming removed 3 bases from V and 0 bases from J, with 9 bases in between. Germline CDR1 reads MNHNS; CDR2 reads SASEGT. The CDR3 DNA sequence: TGTGCCAGCAGTGATGGGCAGTCCTCCTACGAGCAGTACTTC. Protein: CASSDGQSSYEQYF.

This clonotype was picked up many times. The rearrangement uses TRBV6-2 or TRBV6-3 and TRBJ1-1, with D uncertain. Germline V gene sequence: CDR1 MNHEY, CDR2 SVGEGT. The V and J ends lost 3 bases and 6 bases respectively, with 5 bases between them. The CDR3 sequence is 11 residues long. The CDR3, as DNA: TGTGCCAGCAGTTATATAGCTGAAGCTTTCTTT. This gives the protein CASSYIAEAFF.

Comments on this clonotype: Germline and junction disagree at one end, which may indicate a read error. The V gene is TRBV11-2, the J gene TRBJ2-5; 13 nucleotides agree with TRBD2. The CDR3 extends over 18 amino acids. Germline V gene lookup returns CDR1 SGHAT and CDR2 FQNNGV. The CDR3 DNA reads TGCGCCAGCAGCCCCTATACTAGCGGGAGGGCCGGTCTTGAGACCCAGTACTTC. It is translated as CASSPYTSGRAGLETQYF. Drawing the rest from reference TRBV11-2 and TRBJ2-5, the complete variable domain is EAGVAQSPRYKIIEKRQSVAFWCNPISGHATLYWYQQILGQGPKLLIQFQNNGVVDDSQLPKDRFSAERLKGVDSTLKIQPAKLEDSAVYLCASSPYTSGRAGLETQYFGPGTRLLVL.

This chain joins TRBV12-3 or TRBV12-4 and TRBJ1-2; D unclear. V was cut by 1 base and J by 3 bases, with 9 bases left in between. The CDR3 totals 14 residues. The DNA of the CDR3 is TGTGCCAGCAGTTTAGTAGGCAGATACTATGGCTACACCTTC. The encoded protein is CASSLVGRYYGYTF.

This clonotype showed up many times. The CDR3 DNA reads as TGCAGTGCTCCTCTAGCGGGCCGAGAGACCCAGTACTTC. Protein product: CSAPLAGRETQYF. This chain joins TRBV20-1 and TRBJ2-5; 8 nucleotides match TRBD2. The CDR3 extends over 13 amino acids. Losses at the gene ends were 5 bases for V and 4 bases for J; bases not matched to a gene: 6. Germline V gene lookup returns CDR1 DFQATT and CDR2 SNEGSKA (reference sequence).

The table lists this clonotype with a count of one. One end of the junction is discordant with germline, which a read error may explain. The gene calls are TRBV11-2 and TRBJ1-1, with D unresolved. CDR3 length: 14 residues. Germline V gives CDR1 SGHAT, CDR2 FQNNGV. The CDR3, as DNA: TGTGCCAGCAGCTTAAGCACAGCGAACACTGAAGCTTGCTTT. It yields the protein CASSLSTANTEACF. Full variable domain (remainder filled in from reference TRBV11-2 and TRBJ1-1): EAGVAQSPRYKIIEKRQSVAFWCNPISGHATLYWYQQILGQGPKLLIQFQNNGVVDDSQLPKDRFSAERLKGVDSTLKIQPAKLEDSAVYLCASSLSTANTEACFGQGTRLTVV.

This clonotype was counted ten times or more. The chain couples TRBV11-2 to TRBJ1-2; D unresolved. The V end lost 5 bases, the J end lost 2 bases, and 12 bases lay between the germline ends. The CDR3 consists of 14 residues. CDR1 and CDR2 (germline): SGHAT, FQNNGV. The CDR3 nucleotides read TGTGCCAGCAGCCCTCGGGAGCAGAACTATGGCTACACCTTC. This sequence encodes CASSPREQNYGYTF.

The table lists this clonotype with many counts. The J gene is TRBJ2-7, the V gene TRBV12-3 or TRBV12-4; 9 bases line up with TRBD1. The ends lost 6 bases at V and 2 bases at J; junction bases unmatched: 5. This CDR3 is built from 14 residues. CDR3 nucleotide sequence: TGTGCCAGCAGGTCAGGGGACAGGGCCTACGAGCAGTACTTC. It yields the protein CASRSGDRAYEQYF.

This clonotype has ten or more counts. The CDR3 is CASSAPSGGQYQETQYF. CDR3 bases: TGCGCCAGCAGCGCCCCTAGCGGGGGGCAGTACCAAGAGACCCAGTACTTC. The rearrangement links TRBV4-1 to TRBJ2-5, with 11 bases identical to TRBD2. This CDR3 region has 17 residues. The germline CDR1 and CDR2 sequences are MGHRA and YSYEKL. J lost 0 bases, V lost 5 bases, and 8 bases had no gene match.

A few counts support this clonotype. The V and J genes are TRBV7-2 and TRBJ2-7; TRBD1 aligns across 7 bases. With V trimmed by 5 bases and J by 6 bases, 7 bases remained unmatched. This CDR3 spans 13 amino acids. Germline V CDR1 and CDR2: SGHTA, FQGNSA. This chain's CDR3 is CASSITTGREQYF. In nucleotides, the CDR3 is TGTGCCAGCAGCATCACGACAGGGCGCGAGCAGTACTTC.

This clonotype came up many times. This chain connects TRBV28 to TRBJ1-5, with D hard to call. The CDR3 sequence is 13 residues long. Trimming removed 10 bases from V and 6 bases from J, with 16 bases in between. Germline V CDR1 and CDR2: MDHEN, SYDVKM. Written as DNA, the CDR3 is TGTGCCACCCAGGACGGCTTAAGTCAGCCCCAGCATTTT. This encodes CATQDGLSQPQHF.

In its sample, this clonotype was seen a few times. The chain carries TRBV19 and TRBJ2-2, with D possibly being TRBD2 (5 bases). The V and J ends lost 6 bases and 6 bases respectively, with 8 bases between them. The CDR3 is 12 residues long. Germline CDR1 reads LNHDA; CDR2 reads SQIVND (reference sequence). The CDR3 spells CASSTSPGELFF. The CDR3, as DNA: TGTGCCAGTAGCACTAGTCCCGGGGAGCTGTTTTTT.

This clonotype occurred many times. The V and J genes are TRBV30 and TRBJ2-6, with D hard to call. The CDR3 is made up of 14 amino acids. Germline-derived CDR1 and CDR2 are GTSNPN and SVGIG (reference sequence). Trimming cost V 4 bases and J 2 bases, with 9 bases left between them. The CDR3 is CAWKRVAGANVLTF. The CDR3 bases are TGTGCCTGGAAAAGGGTTGCTGGGGCCAACGTCCTGACTTTC.

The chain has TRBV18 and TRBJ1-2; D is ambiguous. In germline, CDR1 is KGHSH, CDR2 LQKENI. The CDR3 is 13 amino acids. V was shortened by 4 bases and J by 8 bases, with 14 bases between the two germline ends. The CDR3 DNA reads TGTGCCAGCTCACTCCGCGCTCTCGGAGGCTACACCTTC. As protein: CASSLRALGGYTF.

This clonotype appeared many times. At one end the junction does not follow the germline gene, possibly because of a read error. The CDR3 protein is CASSYGRATRATGAFF. CDR3 nucleotides: TGTGCCAGCAGTTACGGGAGGGCGACGAGGGCCACTGGAGCTTTCTTT. The genes are TRBV6-5 and TRBJ1-1; no clear D. Germline CDR1 and CDR2: MNHEY and SVGAGI. This CDR3 has 16 amino acids.

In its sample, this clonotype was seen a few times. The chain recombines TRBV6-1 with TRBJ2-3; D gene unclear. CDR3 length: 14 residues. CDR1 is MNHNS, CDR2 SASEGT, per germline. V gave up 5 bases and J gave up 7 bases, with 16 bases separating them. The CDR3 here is CASSRVADSYTQYF. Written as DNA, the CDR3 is TGTGCCAGCAGTCGGGTAGCCGACTCGTATACGCAGTATTTT.

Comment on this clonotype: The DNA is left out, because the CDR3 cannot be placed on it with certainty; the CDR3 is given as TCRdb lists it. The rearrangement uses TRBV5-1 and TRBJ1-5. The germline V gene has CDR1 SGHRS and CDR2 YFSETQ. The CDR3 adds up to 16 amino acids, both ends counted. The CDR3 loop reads CASSLGWGSGNQPQRF.